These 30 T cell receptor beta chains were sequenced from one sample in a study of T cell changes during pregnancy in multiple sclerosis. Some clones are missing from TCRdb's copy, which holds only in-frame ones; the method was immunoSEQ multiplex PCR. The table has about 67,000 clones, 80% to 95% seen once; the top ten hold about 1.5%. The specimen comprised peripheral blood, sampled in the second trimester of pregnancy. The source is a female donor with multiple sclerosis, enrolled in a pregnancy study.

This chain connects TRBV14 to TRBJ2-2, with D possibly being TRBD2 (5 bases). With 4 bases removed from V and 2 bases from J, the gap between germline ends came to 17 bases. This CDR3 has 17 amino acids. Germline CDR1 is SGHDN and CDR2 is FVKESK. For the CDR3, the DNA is TGTGCCAGCAGCCCGAGGGCGGAGAGGCCTAACACCGGGGAGCTGTTTTTT. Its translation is CASSPRAERPNTGELFF.

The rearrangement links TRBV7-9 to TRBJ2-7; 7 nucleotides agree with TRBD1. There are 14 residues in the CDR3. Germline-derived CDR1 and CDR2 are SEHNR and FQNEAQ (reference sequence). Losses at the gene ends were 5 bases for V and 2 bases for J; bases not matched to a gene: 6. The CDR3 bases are TGTGCCAGCAGCCTGCGACAGGGTCCCTACGAGCAGTACTTC. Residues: CASSLRQGPYEQYF.

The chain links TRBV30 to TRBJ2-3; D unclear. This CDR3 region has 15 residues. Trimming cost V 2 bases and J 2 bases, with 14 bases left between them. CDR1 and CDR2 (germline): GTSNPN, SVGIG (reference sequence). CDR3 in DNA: TGTGCCTGGAGTACAGTCTACCCCCCCACAGATACGCAGTATTTT. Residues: CAWSTVYPPTDTQYF.

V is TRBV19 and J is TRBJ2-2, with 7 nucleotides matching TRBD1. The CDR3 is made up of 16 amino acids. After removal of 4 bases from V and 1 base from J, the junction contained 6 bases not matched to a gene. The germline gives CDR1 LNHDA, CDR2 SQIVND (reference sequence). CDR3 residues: CASSKAGTVNTGELFF. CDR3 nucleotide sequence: TGTGCCAGTAGTAAGGCCGGGACAGTGAACACCGGGGAGCTGTTTTTT.

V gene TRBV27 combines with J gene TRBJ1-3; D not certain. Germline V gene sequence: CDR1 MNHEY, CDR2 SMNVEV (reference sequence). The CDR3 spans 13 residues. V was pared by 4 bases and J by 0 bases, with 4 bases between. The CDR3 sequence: CASSSNSGNTIYF. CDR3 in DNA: TGTGCCAGCAGTTCCAACTCTGGAAACACCATATATTTT.

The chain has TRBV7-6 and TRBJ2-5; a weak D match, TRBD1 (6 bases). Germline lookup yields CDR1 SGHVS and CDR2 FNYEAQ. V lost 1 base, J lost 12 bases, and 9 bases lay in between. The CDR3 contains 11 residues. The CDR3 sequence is CASSLGAGEYF. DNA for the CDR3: TGTGCCAGCAGCTTAGGGGCAGGGGAGTACTTC.

The CDR3 loop is CASSLWGGRSNYGYTF. The CDR3 DNA is TGTGCCAGCAGTTTATGGGGGGGGCGATCTAACTATGGCTACACCTTC. The gene calls are TRBV27 and TRBJ1-2; weak D call: TRBD1 (6 bases). Trimming stripped 1 base from V and 0 bases from J, with 12 bases between. This CDR3 is 16 amino acids long. Germline CDR1 and CDR2: MNHEY and SMNVEV (reference sequence).

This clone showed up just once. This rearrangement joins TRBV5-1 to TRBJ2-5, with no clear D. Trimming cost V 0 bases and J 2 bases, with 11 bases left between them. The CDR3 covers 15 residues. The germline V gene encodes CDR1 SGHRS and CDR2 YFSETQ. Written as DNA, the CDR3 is TGCGCCAGCAGCTTGGCCGGTAGAAAACAAGAGACCCAGTACTTC. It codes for CASSLAGRKQETQYF.

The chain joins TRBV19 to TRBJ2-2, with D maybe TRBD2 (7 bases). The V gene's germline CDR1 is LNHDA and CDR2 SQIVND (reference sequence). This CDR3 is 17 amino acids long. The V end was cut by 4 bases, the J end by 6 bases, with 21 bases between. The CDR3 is CASSTAFGRGGSGELFF. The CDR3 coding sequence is TGTGCCAGTAGTACCGCCTTTGGCAGGGGAGGGTCCGGGGAGCTGTTTTTT.

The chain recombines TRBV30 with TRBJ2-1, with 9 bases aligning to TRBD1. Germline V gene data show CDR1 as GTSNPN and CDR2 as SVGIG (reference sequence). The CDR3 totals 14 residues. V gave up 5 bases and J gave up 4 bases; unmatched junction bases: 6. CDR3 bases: TGTGCCTGGCACCGGACAGGGGTATACAATGAGCAGTTCTTC. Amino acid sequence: CAWHRTGVYNEQFF.

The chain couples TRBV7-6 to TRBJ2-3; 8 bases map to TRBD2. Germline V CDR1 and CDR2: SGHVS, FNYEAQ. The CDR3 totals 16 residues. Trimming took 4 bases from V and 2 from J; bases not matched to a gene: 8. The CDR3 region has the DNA TGTGCCAGCAGCTCAGGTAGCGGGATGATCACAGATACGCAGTATTTT. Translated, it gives CASSSGSGMITDTQYF.

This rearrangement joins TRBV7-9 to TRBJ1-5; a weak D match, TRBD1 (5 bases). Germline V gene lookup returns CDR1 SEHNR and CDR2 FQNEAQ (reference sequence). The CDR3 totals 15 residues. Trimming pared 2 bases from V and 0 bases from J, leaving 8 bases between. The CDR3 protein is CASSLSGYSNQPQHF. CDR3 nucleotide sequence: TGTGCCAGCAGCTTATCAGGGTATAGCAATCAGCCCCAGCATTTT.

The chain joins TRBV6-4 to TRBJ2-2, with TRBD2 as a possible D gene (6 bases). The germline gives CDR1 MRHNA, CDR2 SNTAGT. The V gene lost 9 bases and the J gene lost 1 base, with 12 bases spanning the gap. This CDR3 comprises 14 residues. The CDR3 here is CASGAGLNTGELFF. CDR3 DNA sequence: TGTGCCAGTGGGGCGGGACTGAACACCGGGGAGCTGTTTTTT.

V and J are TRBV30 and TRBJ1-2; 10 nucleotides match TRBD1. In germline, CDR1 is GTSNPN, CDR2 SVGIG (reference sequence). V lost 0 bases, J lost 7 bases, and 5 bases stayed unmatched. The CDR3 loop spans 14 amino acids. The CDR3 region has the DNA TGTGCCTGGAGTGTGACAGGGGGCTTCACTGGCTACACCTTC. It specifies CAWSVTGGFTGYTF.

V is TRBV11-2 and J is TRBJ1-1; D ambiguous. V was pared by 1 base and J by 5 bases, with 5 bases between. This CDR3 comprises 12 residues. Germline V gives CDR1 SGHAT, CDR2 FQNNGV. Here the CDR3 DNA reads TGTGCCAGCAGCTTAGCCGGGACTGAAGCTTTCTTT. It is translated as CASSLAGTEAFF.

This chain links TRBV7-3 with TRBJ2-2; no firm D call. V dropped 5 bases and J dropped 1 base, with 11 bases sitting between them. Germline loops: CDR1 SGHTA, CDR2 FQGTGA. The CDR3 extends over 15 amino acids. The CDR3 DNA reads TGTGCCAGCAGCCCCGCGGTCGGGAACACCGGGGAGCTGTTTTTT. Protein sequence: CASSPAVGNTGELFF.

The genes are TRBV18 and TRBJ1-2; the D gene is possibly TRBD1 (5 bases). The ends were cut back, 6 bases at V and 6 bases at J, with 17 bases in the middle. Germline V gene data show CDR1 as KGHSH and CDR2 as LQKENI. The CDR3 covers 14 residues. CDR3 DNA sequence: TGTGCCAGCTCTGCTACCCCTAAGGACAATGGCTACACCTTC. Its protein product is CASSATPKDNGYTF.

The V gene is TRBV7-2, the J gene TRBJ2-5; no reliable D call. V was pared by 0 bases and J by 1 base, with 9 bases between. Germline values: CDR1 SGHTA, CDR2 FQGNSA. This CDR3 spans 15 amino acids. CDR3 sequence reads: CASSLARRFQETQYF. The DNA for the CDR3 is TGTGCCAGCAGCTTAGCCAGGCGATTCCAAGAGACCCAGTACTTC.

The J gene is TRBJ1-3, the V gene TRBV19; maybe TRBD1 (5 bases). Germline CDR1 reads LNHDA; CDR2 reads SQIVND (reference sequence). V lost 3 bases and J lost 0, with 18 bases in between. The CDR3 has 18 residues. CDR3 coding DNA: TGTGCCAGTAGTATGACCCAGACAAGGGGCCCCTCTGGAAACACCATATATTTT. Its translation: CASSMTQTRGPSGNTIYF.

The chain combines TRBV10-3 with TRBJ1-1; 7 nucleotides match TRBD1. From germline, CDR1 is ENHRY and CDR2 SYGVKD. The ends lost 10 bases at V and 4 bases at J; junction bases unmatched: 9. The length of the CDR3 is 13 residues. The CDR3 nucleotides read TGTGCCACCTACGGACAGGACGTCACTGAAGCTTTCTTT. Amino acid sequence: CATYGQDVTEAFF.

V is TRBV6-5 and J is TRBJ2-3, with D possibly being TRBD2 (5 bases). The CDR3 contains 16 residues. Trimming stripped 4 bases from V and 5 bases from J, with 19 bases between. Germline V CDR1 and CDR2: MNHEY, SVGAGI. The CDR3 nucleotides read TGTGCCAGCAGTTCCTTACTAGGAGAGGGAAAAGATACGCAGTATTTT. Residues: CASSSLLGEGKDTQYF.

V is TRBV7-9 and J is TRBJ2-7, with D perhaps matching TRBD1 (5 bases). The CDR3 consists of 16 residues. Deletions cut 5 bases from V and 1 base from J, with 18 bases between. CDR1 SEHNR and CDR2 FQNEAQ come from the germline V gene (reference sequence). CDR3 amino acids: CASSARARVGSYEQYF. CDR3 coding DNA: TGTGCCAGCAGCGCAAGGGCCAGGGTGGGTTCCTACGAGCAGTACTTC.

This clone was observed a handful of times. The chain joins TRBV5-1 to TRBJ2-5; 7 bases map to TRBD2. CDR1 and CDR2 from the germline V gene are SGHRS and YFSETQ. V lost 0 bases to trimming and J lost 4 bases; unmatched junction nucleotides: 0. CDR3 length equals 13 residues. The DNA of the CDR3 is TGCGCCAGCAGCTTGGGCGGGGGAGAGACCCAGTACTTC. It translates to CASSLGGGETQYF.

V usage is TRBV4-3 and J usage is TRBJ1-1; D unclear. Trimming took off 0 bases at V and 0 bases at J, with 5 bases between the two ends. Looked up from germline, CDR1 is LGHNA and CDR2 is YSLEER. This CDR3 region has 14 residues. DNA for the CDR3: TGCGCCAGCAGCCAAGACAGTATGAACACTGAAGCTTTCTTT. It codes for CASSQDSMNTEAFF.

CDR3 residues: CASSFRRVIWTGELFF. CDR3 nucleotide sequence: TGTGCCAGCAGCTTTAGGAGGGTCATATGGACCGGGGAGCTGTTTTTT. The chain employs TRBV7-8 and TRBJ2-2, with TRBD2 as a possible D gene (6 bases). The CDR3 totals 16 residues. The V end lost 3 bases, the J end lost 5 bases, and 16 bases lay between the germline ends. CDR1 is SGHVS, CDR2 FQNEAQ, per germline.

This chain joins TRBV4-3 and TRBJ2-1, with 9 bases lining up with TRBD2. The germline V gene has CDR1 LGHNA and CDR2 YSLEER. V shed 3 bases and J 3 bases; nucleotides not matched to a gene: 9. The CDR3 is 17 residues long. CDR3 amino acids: CASSQISGGYDYNEQFF. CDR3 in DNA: TGCGCCAGCAGCCAGATTAGCGGGGGCTACGACTACAATGAGCAGTTCTTC.

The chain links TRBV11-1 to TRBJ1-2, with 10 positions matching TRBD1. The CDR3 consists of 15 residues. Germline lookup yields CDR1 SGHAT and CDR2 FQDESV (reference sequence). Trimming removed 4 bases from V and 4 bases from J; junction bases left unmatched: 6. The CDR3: CASSSRDRGIYGYTF. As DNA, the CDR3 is TGTGCCAGCAGCTCGCGGGACAGGGGAATCTATGGCTACACCTTC.

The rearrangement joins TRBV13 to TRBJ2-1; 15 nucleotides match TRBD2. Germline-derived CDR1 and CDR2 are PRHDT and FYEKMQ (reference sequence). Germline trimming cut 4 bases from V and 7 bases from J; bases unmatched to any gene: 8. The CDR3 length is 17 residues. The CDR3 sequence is CASSSWTSGGAGNEQFF. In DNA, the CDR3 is TGTGCCAGCAGCTCCTGGACTAGCGGGGGGGCCGGAAATGAGCAGTTCTTC.

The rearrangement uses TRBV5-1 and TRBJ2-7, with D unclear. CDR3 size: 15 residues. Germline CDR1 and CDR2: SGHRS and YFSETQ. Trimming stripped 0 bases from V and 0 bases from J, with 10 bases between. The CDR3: CASSLVYTSSYEQYF. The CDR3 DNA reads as TGCGCCAGCAGCTTGGTTTACACAAGCTCCTACGAGCAGTACTTC.

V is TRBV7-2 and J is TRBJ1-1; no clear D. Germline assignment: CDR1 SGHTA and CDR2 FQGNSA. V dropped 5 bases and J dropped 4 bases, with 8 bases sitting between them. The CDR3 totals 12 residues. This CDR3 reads CASSPVPTEAFF. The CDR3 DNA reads TGTGCCAGCAGCCCTGTTCCCACTGAAGCTTTCTTT.